One sample yielded the 4 T cell receptor delta chains listed below, sequenced in a study of γδ T cells in repeated Plasmodium falciparum infection. TCRdb re-analyzed the multiplex PCR reads via CATT. The sample records 90,000 or so delta-chain clones, 0.9% to 1% being singletons. Bulk repertoires came from Vgamma9/Vdelta2+ or Vdelta2-negative gammadelta T cells flow-sorted from PBMC. Sequencing input: gamma-delta T cells from blood. These receptors were collected from a pool of human donors (malaria-infected and uninfected, not separated).

In the case of this clone: Only one base separates this from a far larger clonotype, so it likely reflects a read error. Other DNA sequences in the sample encode the same CDR3. The V gene is TRDV1, but the J gene lacks a call; the DNA was not compared with TRDD3, the D call given in the table. CDR1 is TSWWSYY and CDR2 is QGS in the germline V gene. This CDR3 has 19 residues. CDR3 in DNA: TGTGCTCTTGGGGACAATAAATTTCGCTGTTCCCCGTACACCGATAAACTCATCTTC. Translating it yields CALGDNKFRCSPYTDKLIF.

This clone was observed a few times. TCRdb's protein for this DNA is that of a much larger clone and differs from the translation at residue 19, likely a read error; the protein shown is the DNA translation. J is TRDJ1 and V is TRDV1, with 13 positions matching TRDD3. The J gene, missing from TCRdb, was assigned here through DNA to germline matching. The ends lost 0 bases at V and 3 bases at J; junction bases unmatched: 25. The CDR3 is 24 residues long. Per germline, CDR1 TSWWSYY and CDR2 QGS. In DNA, the CDR3 is TGTGCTCTTGGGGAACTCCGCTTGCCTTCCCTAATTACTGGGGGATACGGACTCCCCGATAAACTCATCTTT. This translates into CALGELRLPSLITGGYGLPDKLIF.

In its sample, this clone was seen a few times. With a far larger clone one base away, a read error is the likely cause. This specimen includes other DNA sequences encoding the same CDR3. V is TRDV2 and J is TRDJ1; 10 nucleotides match TRDD3. TCRdb lists no J gene, so it was determined here by aligning the DNA to germline. The CDR3 is 18 residues long. With V trimmed by 3 bases and J by 0 bases, 12 bases remained unmatched. Per the germline V gene, CDR1 is GEAIGNYY and CDR2 is EKD. CDR3 in DNA: TGTGCCTGTGACTATGCTGGGGGATATGACATATACACCGATAAACTCATCTTT. It codes for CACDYAGGYDIYTDKLIF.

This clone was counted only a few times. This may arise from a read error, as a much more abundant clone is one base away. This CDR3 is also generated by other DNA sequences in the sample. The chain couples TRDV1 to TRDJ1, with a weak D call TRDD3 (6 bases). The CDR3 sequence is 21 residues long. Germline-derived CDR1 and CDR2 are TSWWSYY and QGS. CDR3 in amino acids: CALGIDPAIALLAEYTDKLIF. The DNA for the CDR3 is TGTGCCCTTGGGATAGATCCTGCTATAGCCTTACTGGCGGAGTACACCGATAAACTCATCTTT.